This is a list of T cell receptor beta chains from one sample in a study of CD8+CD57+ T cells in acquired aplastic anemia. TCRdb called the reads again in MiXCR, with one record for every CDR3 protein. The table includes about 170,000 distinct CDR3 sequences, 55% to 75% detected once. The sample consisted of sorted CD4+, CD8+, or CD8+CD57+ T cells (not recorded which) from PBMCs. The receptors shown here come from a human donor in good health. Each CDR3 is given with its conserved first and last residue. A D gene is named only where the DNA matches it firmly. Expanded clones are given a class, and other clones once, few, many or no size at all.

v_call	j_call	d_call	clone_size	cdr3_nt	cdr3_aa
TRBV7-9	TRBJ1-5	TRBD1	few	TGTGCCAGCAGAGGGACAGGGCTCGGCAATCAGCCCCAGCATTTT	CASRGTGLGNQPQHF
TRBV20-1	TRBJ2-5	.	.	TGCAGTGCTAGGGGGTGGCAGGTAAAGGAGACCCAGTACTTC	CSARGWQVKETQYF
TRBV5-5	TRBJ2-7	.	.	TGTGCCAGCAGCTTGGCGGTTATGTTCTCCTACGAGCAGTACTTC	CASSLAVMFSYEQYF
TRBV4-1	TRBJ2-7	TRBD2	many	TGCGCCAGCAGCCAAGAAAGGGCTAGCGGGAGCGACGAGCAGTACTTC	CASSQERASGSDEQYF
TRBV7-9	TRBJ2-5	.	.	TGTGCCAGCAGCGCGGGACCAGCGATTGAAGAGACCCAGTACTTC	CASSAGPAIEETQYF
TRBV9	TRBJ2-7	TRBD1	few	TGTGCCAGCAGCGCCGGGACAGGGGGCACGGGGCAGTACTTC	CASSAGTGGTGQYF
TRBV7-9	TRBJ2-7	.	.	TGTGCCAGCAGCTTACCCCCGCGGGGCGAGCAGTACTTT	CASSLPPRGEQYF
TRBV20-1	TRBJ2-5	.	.	TGCAGTGCTAGAGATCTCACTACGACCCAGTACTTC	CSARDLTTTQYF
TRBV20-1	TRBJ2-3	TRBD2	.	TGCAGTGCTAGACTAGCGGGAGGCCATGGTACAGATACGCAGTATTTT	CSARLAGGHGTDTQYF
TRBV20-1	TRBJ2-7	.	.	TGCAGTGCTAGGGGTCAGGGGTACGAGCAGTACTTC	CSARGQGYEQYF
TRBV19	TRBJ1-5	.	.	TGTGCCAGTAGTATGTGGGGCGGGGGCGATCAGCCCCAGCATTTT	CASSMWGGGDQPQHF
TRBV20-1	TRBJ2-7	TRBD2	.	TGCAGTGCTAGAGGCCGGGACGTAGCGGGAGGAGCCTACGAGCAGTACTTC	CSARGRDVAGGAYEQYF
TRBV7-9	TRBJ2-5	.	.	TGTGCCAGCAGCTTAACAGGTTTTCAAGAGACCCAGTACTTC	CASSLTGFQETQYF
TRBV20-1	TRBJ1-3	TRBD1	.	TGCAGTGCTAGTCCAGGGACAGCAGGAAACACCATATGTTTT	CSASPGTAGNTICF
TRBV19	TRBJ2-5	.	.	TGTGCCAGTAGTATGGCAGGGAGAGGGTTAGGAGGTGAGACCCAGTACTTC	CASSMAGRGLGGETQYF
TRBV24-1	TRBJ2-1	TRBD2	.	TGTGCCACCAGTGATACTAAGCGGGAGCCCTACAATGAGCAGTTCTTC	CATSDTKREPYNEQFF
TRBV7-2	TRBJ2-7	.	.	TGTGCCAGCAGCTTAGCTGTTGACGGGTACGAGCAGTACTTC	CASSLAVDGYEQYF
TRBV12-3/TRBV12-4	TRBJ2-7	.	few	TGTGCCAGCAGTGACCCGGGAGTATACGAGCAGTACTTC	CASSDPGVYEQYF
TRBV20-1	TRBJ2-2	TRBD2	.	TGCAGTGCTAGGAGCGGGAGAAATACCGGGGAGCTGTTTTTT	CSARSGRNTGELFF
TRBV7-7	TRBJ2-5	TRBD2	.	TGTGCCAGCAGCCTCCCGACTAGCGGGGCGGTGGCGACCCAGTACTTC	CASSLPTSGAVATQYF
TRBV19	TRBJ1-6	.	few	TGTGCCAGTAGTCAACAGGGAGGTAATTCACCCCTCCACTTT	CASSQQGGNSPLHF
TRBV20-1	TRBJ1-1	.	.	TGCAGTGCCGGAGGGGAGAGGTCTGAAGCTTTCTTT	CSAGGERSEAFF
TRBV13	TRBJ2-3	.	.	TGTGCCAGCAGCCCCGGCGGACTCACAGATACGCAGTATTTT	CASSPGGLTDTQYF
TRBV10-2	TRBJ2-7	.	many	TGCGCCAGCAGTGAGGTTTTCGAGCAGTACTTC	CASSEVFEQYF
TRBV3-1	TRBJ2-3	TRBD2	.	TGTGCCAGCAGCCCGAGCGGGGGGGAGGCAGATACGCAGTATTTT	CASSPSGGEADTQYF
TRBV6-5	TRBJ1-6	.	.	TGTGCCAGCAAAGAGAACGGGGATTCACCCCTCCACTTT	CASKENGDSPLHF
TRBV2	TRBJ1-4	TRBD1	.	TGTGCCAGCAGCCGACAACCGGGACAGGGTAATGAAAAACTGTTTTTT	CASSRQPGQGNEKLFF
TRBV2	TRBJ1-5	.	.	TGTGCCAGCAGTGAATCGCTCAGGGATCAGCCCCAGCATTTT	CASSESLRDQPQHF
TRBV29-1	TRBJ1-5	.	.	TGCAGCGTGAGTGGAGATGTTAATCAGCCCCAGCATTTT	CSVSGDVNQPQHF
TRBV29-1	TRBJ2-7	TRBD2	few	TGCAGCGTTGGGTTGCGGGAGGGCTCCTACGAGCAGTACTTC	CSVGLREGSYEQYF
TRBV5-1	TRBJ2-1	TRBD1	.	TGCGCCAGCAGCTTAAGAGGGGGCCCGGGGAATGAGCAGTTCTTC	CASSLRGGPGNEQFF
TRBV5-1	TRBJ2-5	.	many	TGCGCCAGCAGCGTAAACCTCCAGGGGATAGCAGAGACCCAGTACTTC	CASSVNLQGIAETQYF
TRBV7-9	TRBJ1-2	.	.	TGTGCCAGCAGCCCTTTGGGAAACTATGGCTACACCTTC	CASSPLGNYGYTF
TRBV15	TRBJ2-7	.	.	TGTGCCACCAGCGTCCACAGGGACACCTGCGAGCAGTACTTC	CATSVHRDTCEQYF
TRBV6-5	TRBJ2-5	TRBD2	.	TGTGCCAGCAGCCGACTAGCGGGACAAGAGACCCAGTACTTC	CASSRLAGQETQYF